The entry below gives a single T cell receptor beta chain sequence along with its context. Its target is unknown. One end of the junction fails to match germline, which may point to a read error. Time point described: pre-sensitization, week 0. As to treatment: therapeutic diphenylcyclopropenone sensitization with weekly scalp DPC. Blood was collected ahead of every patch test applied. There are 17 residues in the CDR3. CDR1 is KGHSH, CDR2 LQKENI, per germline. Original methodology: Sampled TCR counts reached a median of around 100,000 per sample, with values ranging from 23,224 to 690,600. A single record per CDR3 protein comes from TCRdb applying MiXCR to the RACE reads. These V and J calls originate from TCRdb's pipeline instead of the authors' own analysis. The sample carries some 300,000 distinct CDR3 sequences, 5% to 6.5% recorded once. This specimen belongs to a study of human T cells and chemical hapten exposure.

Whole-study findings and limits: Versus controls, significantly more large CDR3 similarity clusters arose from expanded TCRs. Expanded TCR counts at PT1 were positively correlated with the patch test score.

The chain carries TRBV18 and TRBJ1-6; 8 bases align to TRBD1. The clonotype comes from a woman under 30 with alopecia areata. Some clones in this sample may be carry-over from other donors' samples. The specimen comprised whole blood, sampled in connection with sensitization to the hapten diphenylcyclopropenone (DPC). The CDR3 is CASSPPTGVRNNSPFHF. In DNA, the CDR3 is TGTGCCAGCTCACCACCGACAGGGGTGCGGAATAATTCACCCTTCCACTTT.